The next 23 T cell receptor beta chains were all read from a single sample in a study of shared clonotypes between healthy human individuals. Clones were read by immunoSEQ multiplex PCR, and TCRdb kept only the in-frame ones, dropping some. The data show 400,000 to 600,000 clones, with over 60% seen just once and roughly an eighth held by the top ten. The sample was PBMCs. The receptor source for this set is a woman between 40 and 50 years old in good health. Some clones in this sample may be carry-over from other donors' samples.

The chain is built from TRBV4-1 and TRBJ2-3; D is undetermined. CDR1 MGHRA and CDR2 YSYEKL come from the germline V gene. Trimming removed 3 bases from V and 7 bases from J, with 17 bases in between. There are 15 residues in the CDR3. Here the CDR3 DNA reads TGCGCCAGCAGCCACCCTCTTCGGGCAGAGAATACGCAGTATTTT. Translated: CASSHPLRAENTQYF.

This chain joins TRBV16 and TRBJ2-7; either TRBD1 or TRBD2 may supply D (7 bases each). This CDR3 has 16 residues. V was pared by 4 bases and J by 3 bases, with 19 bases between. From germline, CDR1 is KGHSY and CDR2 FQNENV. The CDR3 nucleotides read TGTGCCAGCAGCCCCCGGGGGGCAGGGGGAAGCTACGAGCAGTACTTC. It yields the protein CASSPRGAGGSYEQYF.

The chain joins TRBV19 to TRBJ1-5; D is possibly TRBD1 (5 bases). This CDR3 has 14 amino acids. V was cut by 9 bases and J by 2 bases, with 14 bases left in between. CDR1 is LNHDA, CDR2 SQIVND, per germline (reference sequence). The CDR3 coding sequence is TGTGCCAGCCGGAGGGTAGGGGGCAATCAGCCCCAGCATTTT. This codes for CASRRVGGNQPQHF. The full variable domain, its missing parts supplied by reference TRBV19 and TRBJ1-5, is DGGITQSPKYLFRKEGQNVTLSCEQNLNHDAMYWYRQDPGQGLRLIYYSQIVNDFQKGDIAEGYSVSREKKESFPLTVTSAQKNPTAFYLCASRRVGGNQPQHFGDGTRLSIL.

V is TRBV6-6 and J is TRBJ2-7; 7 nucleotides align to TRBD1. J was trimmed by 1 base and V by 6 bases; bases with no gene match: 9. Germline CDR1 reads MNHNY; CDR2 reads SVGAGI (reference sequence). The CDR3 runs to 15 residues. The CDR3, as DNA: TGTGCCAGCAGCCCGACGACAGGGTTTTCCTACGAGCAGTACTTC. Translation gives CASSPTTGFSYEQYF.

This clone was detected only once. The genes are TRBV9 and TRBJ2-7; 10 positions match TRBD2. CDR3 length equals 15 residues. V lost 3 bases and J lost 2; bases outside the gene matches: 5. CDR1 SGDLS and CDR2 YYNGEE come from the germline V gene. CDR3 in amino acids: CASSGVAGGPYEQYF. The CDR3 nucleotides are TGTGCCAGCAGCGGGGTAGCGGGAGGTCCCTACGAGCAGTACTTC. Variable domain in full (rest from reference TRBV9 and TRBJ2-7): DSGVTQTPKHLITATGQRVTLRCSPRSGDLSVYWYQQSLDQGLQFLIQYYNGEERAKGNILERFSAQQFPDLHSELNLSSLELGDSALYFCASSGVAGGPYEQYFGPGTRLTVT.

This chain joins TRBV11-3 and TRBJ2-1; no clear D. Trimming took 6 bases from V and 8 from J, leaving 14 bases between them. The CDR3 runs 13 residues. From germline, CDR1 is SGHNT and CDR2 YENEEA. This CDR3 is CASRLNPEDEQFF. The CDR3 region has the DNA TGTGCCAGCAGATTAAACCCCGAGGATGAGCAGTTCTTC.

The chain recombines TRBV9 with TRBJ2-7; TRBD2 matches 9 bases. CDR3 length: 13 residues. Trimming removed 4 bases from V and 3 bases from J; junction bases left unmatched: 2. Germline V gives CDR1 SGDLS, CDR2 YYNGEE. DNA of the CDR3: TGTGCCAGCAGCAGACTAGCGGACTACGAGCAGTACTTC. The encoded protein is CASSRLADYEQYF.

This clone came up once. The chain couples TRBV13 to TRBJ2-1, with D possibly being TRBD1 (6 bases). This CDR3 contains 12 residues. The germline V gene encodes CDR1 PRHDT and CDR2 FYEKMQ (reference sequence). Trimming removed 4 bases from V and 12 bases from J, with 13 bases in between. CDR3 DNA sequence: TGTGCCAGCAGCTCCCCTGGACAGCCGCAGTTCTTC. It translates to CASSSPGQPQFF.

This clone appeared many times. In the same sample, other DNA sequences code for this CDR3. The rearrangement uses TRBV7-7 and TRBJ2-7; 9 bases agree with TRBD1. With 2 bases clipped from V and 4 bases from J, the junction kept 6 bases outside the gene matches. The CDR3 has 15 amino acids. Germline values: CDR1 SSHAT, CDR2 FNYEAQ (reference sequence). The CDR3 DNA follows: TGTGCCAGCAGCTTACGAACAGGGGGCTTTTACGAGCAGTACTTC. Protein product: CASSLRTGGFYEQYF.

The chain combines TRBV5-4 with TRBJ1-1, with 8 bases fitting TRBD1. This CDR3 contains 14 residues. With 4 bases clipped from V and 5 bases from J, the junction kept 7 bases outside the gene matches. Per germline, CDR1 SGHNT and CDR2 YYREEE (reference sequence). CDR3 sequence reads: CASSDGQGRTEAFF. CDR3 DNA sequence: TGTGCCAGCAGCGACGGACAGGGAAGGACTGAAGCTTTCTTT.

The chain is built from TRBV27 and TRBJ2-5; no clear D. Germline assignment: CDR1 MNHEY and CDR2 SMNVEV (reference sequence). V lost 4 bases and J 3 bases, leaving 12 bases between the germline ends. CDR3 length equals 14 residues. The CDR3, as DNA: TGTGCCAGCAGTTACCTCCAAGATAAAGAGACCCAGTACTTC. Translation: CASSYLQDKETQYF.

V gene TRBV7-9 combines with J gene TRBJ2-1, with 9 bases identical to TRBD2. V was clipped by 1 base and J by 9 bases; unmatched bases: 7. The germline CDR1 and CDR2 sequences are SEHNR and FQNEAQ (reference sequence). This CDR3 is 15 amino acids long. The chain's CDR3 is CASSLEGGRASEQFF. In DNA form, the CDR3 reads TGTGCCAGCAGCTTAGAGGGCGGGAGGGCCAGTGAGCAGTTCTTC.

This clone was counted a few times. As DNA, the CDR3 is TGCGCCAGCAGCGGAGCGACCCGAGGACACCCCTATGGCTACACCTTC. Translation: CASSGATRGHPYGYTF. The chain joins TRBV4-1 to TRBJ1-2; possibly TRBD1 for D (5 bases). This CDR3 contains 16 residues. Germline V gives CDR1 MGHRA, CDR2 YSYEKL. V was cut by 5 bases and J by 4 bases, with 20 bases left in between.

The rearrangement links TRBV6-5 to TRBJ2-2; the match to TRBD1 covers 7 bases. J gave up 2 bases and V 6 bases, and 6 bases lay outside the gene matches. The germline V gene encodes CDR1 MNHEY and CDR2 SVGAGI. This CDR3 comprises 15 residues. As DNA, the CDR3 is TGTGCCAGCAGAAAGACAGGGCTTAACACCGGGGAGCTGTTTTTT. Translation gives CASRKTGLNTGELFF.

The J gene is TRBJ2-7, the V gene TRBV23-1; 7 positions agree with TRBD1. TRBV23-1 is annotated as an ORF whose role is uncertain. The CDR3 spans 11 residues. The junction had 3 bases not matched to a gene; V was cut back by 6 bases and J by 7 bases. The CDR3, as DNA: TGCGCCAGCAGAAGGGGGCGGGAGCAGTACTTC. It is translated as CASRRGREQYF.

V is TRBV15 and J is TRBJ2-5; 12 bases line up with TRBD2. The J call may be incorrect, as the DNA end agrees better with TRBJ2-7. The germline gives CDR1 LNHNV, CDR2 YYDKDF (reference sequence). The CDR3 consists of 16 residues. CDR3 loop: CATSSFSTSGSYEQYF. The CDR3 DNA follows: TGTGCCACCAGCAGTTTCTCGACTAGCGGGAGTTACGAGCAGTACTTC.

The chain couples TRBV5-1 to TRBJ1-3; D not resolved. V lost 4 bases, J lost 0 bases, and 11 bases lay in between. This CDR3 has 15 residues. The germline V gene encodes CDR1 SGHRS and CDR2 YFSETQ. CDR3 DNA: TGCGCCAGCAGCCCACGGGGTAACTCTGGAAACACCATATATTTT. Amino acid sequence: CASSPRGNSGNTIYF.

This chain connects TRBV5-1 to TRBJ2-1; 12 nucleotides agree with TRBD2. The germline V gene has CDR1 SGHRS and CDR2 YFSETQ. This CDR3 is 17 amino acids long. V lost 0 bases to trimming and J lost 6 bases; unmatched junction nucleotides: 7. CDR3 in amino acids: CASSLDPTSGSTNEQFF. The CDR3 bases are TGCGCCAGCAGCTTGGACCCGACTAGCGGGAGTACCAATGAGCAGTTCTTC.

CDR3 protein: CASSTFYTGELFF. The CDR3 nucleotides read TGTGCCAGCAGTACCTTTTACACCGGGGAGCTGTTTTTT. V is TRBV6-6 and J is TRBJ2-2; the D is unclear. Germline CDR1 and CDR2: MNHNY and SVGAGI (reference sequence). The V end was cut by 5 bases, the J end by 3 bases, with 7 bases between. CDR3 length: 13 residues.

V and J are TRBV2 and TRBJ2-7, with TRBD2 identical over 8 bases. V dropped 4 bases and J dropped 4; count of bases not matched to a gene: 12. CDR1 SNHLY and CDR2 FYNNEI come from the germline V gene. The CDR3 loop spans 16 amino acids. The CDR3 reads CASSAYSGTGGYEQYF. DNA of the CDR3: TGTGCCAGCAGTGCTTATAGCGGGACGGGCGGGTACGAGCAGTACTTC. The variable domain in full, completed from reference TRBV2 and TRBJ2-7, reads EPEVTQTPSHQVTQMGQEVILRCVPISNHLYFYWYRQILGQKVEFLVSFYNNEISEKSEIFDDQFSVERPDGSNFTLKIRSTKLEDSAMYFCASSAYSGTGGYEQYFGPGTRLTVT.

Concerning this clone: At one of its ends the junction is not consistent with the germline gene, which may arise from a read error. The chain uses TRBV29-1 and TRBJ2-3; no clear D. Germline lookup yields CDR1 SQVTM and CDR2 ANQGSEA. CDR3 length: 13 residues. CDR3 bases: TGCAGCGTTAAAGACCCCTTCCCAGATACGCAGTATTTT. It specifies CSVKDPFPDTQYF.

The CDR3: CAISEHHIEGQLFF. DNA for the CDR3: TGTGCCATCAGTGAGCATCATATAGAGGGACAACTGTTTTTT. The chain combines TRBV10-3 with TRBJ1-4, with TRBD1 as a possible D gene (5 bases). The germline CDR1 and CDR2 sequences are ENHRY and SYGVKD. V lost 2 bases and J 12 bases, leaving 16 bases between the germline ends. The CDR3 has 14 residues.

The V call is TRBV28, the J call TRBJ2-7; D assignment may be TRBD1 or TRBD2 (5 bases each). Trimming shortened V by 6 bases and J by 5 bases, and 20 bases separated the two germline ends. Germline V CDR1 and CDR2: MDHEN, SYDVKM. The CDR3 contains 15 residues. The CDR3 DNA reads TGTGCCAGCAGAAAAGCCGGGACCGTCGCCCACGAGCAGTACTTC. Translating gives CASRKAGTVAHEQYF.